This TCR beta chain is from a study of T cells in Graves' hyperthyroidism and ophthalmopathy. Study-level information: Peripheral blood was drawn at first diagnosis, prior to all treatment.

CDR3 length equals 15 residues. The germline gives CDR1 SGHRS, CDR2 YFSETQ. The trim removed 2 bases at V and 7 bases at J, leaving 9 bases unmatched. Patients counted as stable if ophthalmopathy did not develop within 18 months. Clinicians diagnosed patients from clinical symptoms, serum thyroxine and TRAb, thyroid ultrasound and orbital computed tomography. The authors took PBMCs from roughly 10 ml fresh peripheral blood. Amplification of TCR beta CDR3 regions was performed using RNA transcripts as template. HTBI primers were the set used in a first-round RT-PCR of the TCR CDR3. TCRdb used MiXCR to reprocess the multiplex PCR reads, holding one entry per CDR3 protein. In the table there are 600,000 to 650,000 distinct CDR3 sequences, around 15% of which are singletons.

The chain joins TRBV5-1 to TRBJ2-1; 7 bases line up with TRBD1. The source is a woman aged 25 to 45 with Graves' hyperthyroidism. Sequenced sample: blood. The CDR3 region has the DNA TGCGCCAGCAGCTTTCGGGACAGCCGCGATAATGAGCAGTTCTTC. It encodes CASSFRDSRDNEQFF.